These T cell receptor beta chains were read from a single sample in a study of shared clonotypes between healthy human individuals. The assay was immunoSEQ multiplex PCR, and TCRdb's table has in-frame clones only and misses some. The profile shows around 2.5 million clones, 93% of them singletons. The sequenced material came from naive CD4+ T cells from PBMCs. These TCRs come from a man between 18 and 29 years old in good health. Some clones in this sample may be carry-over from other donors' samples. CDR3s leave out the opening cysteine and the closing phenylalanine or tryptophan.

v_call	j_call	cdr3_length	cdr3_aa
TRBV2	TRBJ1-2	12	ASSEVSANYGYT
TRBV4-1	TRBJ2-1	14	ASSRLGLAGANEQF
TRBV28	TRBJ2-5	13	ASSFFRAGGETQY
TRBV5-4	TRBJ2-7	13	ASSLLAGSSYEQY
TRBV30	TRBJ2-5	10	AWSVVDGYQY
TRBV28	TRBJ2-1	12	ASRRGSSYNEQF
TRBV7-3	TRBJ1-4	12	ASSPTGQGEKLF
TRBV6-1	TRBJ2-7	13	ASRPRTGGTYEQY
TRBV6-5	TRBJ2-7	12	ASSPYRAYYEQY
TRBV6-1	TRBJ2-6	13	ASSLRAPGANVLT
TRBV18	TRBJ1-1	11	ASSWSENTEAF
TRBV2	TRBJ2-5	11	ASSPVVEETQY
TRBV6-4	TRBJ2-5	11	ASSGDLGETQY
TRBV5-1	TRBJ2-1	11	ASSLGQGMRQF
TRBV28	TRBJ2-1	12	ASSWGGGYNEQF
TRBV7-3	TRBJ2-5	11	ASSLGQGKTQY
TRBV29-1	TRBJ2-3	13	SGSGAGGPSDTQY
TRBV2	TRBJ2-2	10	ASSDFRRELF
TRBV27	TRBJ2-5	14	ASSPLSAGVRETQY
TRBV10-1	TRBJ2-5	13	ASTPGSGTGETQY
TRBV21-1	TRBJ1-5	13	ASSNQGQGCQPQH
TRBV28	TRBJ2-3	13	ASVQSGRVTDTQY
TRBV7-3	TRBJ2-1	9	ASSSGVEQF
TRBV28	TRBJ2-7	13	ASSNRDRLSYEQY
TRBV14	TRBJ2-7	14	ASSQGGGGGAYEQY
TRBV10-3	TRBJ2-3	12	AISDTTSTDTQY
TRBV27	TRBJ1-5	13	ASSLEGHSNQPQH
TRBV27	TRBJ2-3	12	ASRGGGYTDTQY
TRBV28	TRBJ2-7	13	ASSLYGQGRGEQY
TRBV28	TRBJ2-7	12	ASSLRQALSGQY
TRBV5-1	TRBJ2-4	12	ASSLVEGKNIQY
TRBV7-2	TRBJ2-7	12	ASSLGRPFYEQY
TRBV7-2	TRBJ1-2	12	ASSKGQGFYGYT
TRBV18	TRBJ2-1	12	ASSPTRSYNEQF
TRBV5-4	TRBJ2-5	14	ASSPTSGRYQETQY
TRBV28	TRBJ2-7	13	ASSLGQLLFYEQY
TRBV5-1	TRBJ2-1	13	ASNEASGNYNEQF
TRBV14	TRBJ2-3	13	ASSPRTGGLGTQY
TRBV2	TRBJ1-5	12	ASSVGGGDEPQH
TRBV2	TRBJ1-2	10	ASSARAYGYT
TRBV30	TRBJ1-1	10	AFRGWYTEAF
TRBV4-1	TRBJ2-3	11	ASSLRRADTQY
TRBV2	TRBJ1-1	9	AARENTEAF
TRBV28	TRBJ2-2	13	ASQSPQGDTGELF
TRBV6-5	TRBJ1-1	12	ASSRDRVKSEAF